These 14 T cell receptor beta chains came from one sample sequenced in a study of OX40 agonist ivuxolimab in advanced cancers. Libraries were prepared by immunoSEQ multiplex PCR; TCRdb keeps only in-frame clonotypes and omits some of them. The table has tens of thousands of clones, approximately 90% seen once. Source: CD4+ or CD8+ T cells sorted from blood, taken in a trial of the OX40 agonist ivuxolimab. The receptor set was obtained from an adult with an advanced solid tumor such as melanoma, head and neck, liver or kidney cancer.

V and J are TRBV27 and TRBJ2-7; TRBD1 matches 12 bases. From germline, CDR1 is MNHEY and CDR2 SMNVEV (reference sequence). This CDR3 is 15 amino acids long. J gave up 5 bases and V 6 bases, and 8 bases lay outside the gene matches. The CDR3, as DNA: TGTGCCAGCAGCCGGCCGGGACAGGGGGCCCACGAGCAGTACTTC. This encodes CASSRPGQGAHEQYF.

The V gene is TRBV7-9, the J gene TRBJ2-7, with TRBD1 matching 9 bases. V was pared by 3 bases and J by 1 base, with 4 bases of the junction left unmatched. From germline, CDR1 is SEHNR and CDR2 FQNEAQ (reference sequence). CDR3 length: 15 amino acids. CDR3 nucleotide sequence: TGTGCCAGCAGCTTGGGACAGGGAGTGTCCTACGAGCAGTACTTC. Translation: CASSLGQGVSYEQYF.

This chain connects TRBV6-1 to TRBJ2-7, with 8 nucleotides matching TRBD1. V lost 6 bases, J lost 9 bases, and 13 bases stayed unmatched. The CDR3 length is 14 residues. Looked up from germline, CDR1 is MNHNS and CDR2 is SASEGT. The CDR3 coding sequence is TGTGCCAGCAGGATGGACAGGGTCCTGGTGGGGCAGTACTTC. Protein product: CASRMDRVLVGQYF.

This chain links TRBV7-9 with TRBJ1-1, with 7 bases that match TRBD1. V trimming: 2 bases; J trimming: 5 bases; junction bases outside the gene matches: 8. Per germline, CDR1 SEHNR and CDR2 FQNEAQ (reference sequence). This CDR3 spans 15 amino acids. The CDR3 nucleotides read TGTGCCAGCAGCTTAAGCCAGGCGACAGGGACTGAAGCTTTCTTT. It translates to CASSLSQATGTEAFF.

This chain uses TRBV19 with TRBJ2-7, with 7 bases lining up with TRBD2. Trimming cost V 3 bases and J 4 bases; bases outside gene matches: 18. CDR1 is LNHDA and CDR2 is SQIVND in the germline V gene (reference sequence). This CDR3 has 18 residues. The CDR3 sequence is CASSISSTGTTTRYEQYF. Written as DNA, the CDR3 is TGTGCCAGTAGTATCTCTTCAACCGGGACTACGACCAGATACGAGCAGTACTTC.

J is TRBJ1-3 and V is TRBV7-6, with a possible D match to TRBD1 (6 bases). The CDR3 spans 14 residues. Trimming cost V 3 bases and J 2 bases, with 8 bases left between them. Germline V gives CDR1 SGHVS, CDR2 FNYEAQ. CDR3 nucleotides: TGTGCCAGCAGCTTTACAGGGCCTGGAAACACCATATATTTT. Its protein product is CASSFTGPGNTIYF.

The chain employs TRBV4-1 and TRBJ1-1; D not certain. There are 16 residues in the CDR3. Germline V gives CDR1 MGHRA, CDR2 YSYEKL. Trimming cost V 4 bases and J 0 bases, with 15 bases left between them. This chain's CDR3 is CASSLSRRILNTEAFF. As DNA, the CDR3 is TGCGCCAGCAGCCTAAGCCGGCGGATTCTGAACACTGAAGCTTTCTTT.

The J gene is TRBJ2-7, the V gene TRBV7-8; D call uncertain. Trimming pared 5 bases from V and 6 bases from J, leaving 11 bases between. Germline values: CDR1 SGHVS, CDR2 FQNEAQ. The CDR3 runs 12 residues. CDR3 bases: TGTGCCAGCAGCCCCCAACCAGTCGAGCAGTACTTC. Amino acid sequence: CASSPQPVEQYF.

CDR3: CASGGDWNSPLHF. In DNA form, the CDR3 reads TGTGCCAGCGGAGGGGATTGGAATTCACCCCTCCACTTT. The chain links TRBV27 to TRBJ1-6; maybe TRBD1 (5 bases). Deletions cut 8 bases from V and 7 bases from J, with 12 bases between. The CDR3 contains 13 residues. Per germline, CDR1 MNHEY and CDR2 SMNVEV (reference sequence).

The chain carries TRBV6-1 and TRBJ2-3; D gene ambiguous. Trimming pared 7 bases from V and 3 bases from J, leaving 8 bases between. This CDR3 has 12 amino acids. Germline values: CDR1 MNHNS, CDR2 SASEGT. CDR3 DNA sequence: TGTGCCAGCACGCTAGTTACAGATACGCAGTATTTT. Translating gives CASTLVTDTQYF.

This chain uses TRBV18 with TRBJ2-5; possible D gene TRBD1, 6 bases. The V gene lost 4 bases and the J gene lost 4 bases, with 13 bases spanning the gap. The CDR3 has 14 residues. CDR1 and CDR2 from the germline V gene are KGHSH and LQKENI. The CDR3 region has the DNA TGTGCCAGCTCACGCCCGGGACACCTAGAGACCCAGTACTTC. Encoded protein: CASSRPGHLETQYF.

This rearrangement joins TRBV5-8 to TRBJ1-1; D is possibly TRBD1 (6 bases). V shed 6 bases and J shed 3 bases, with 21 bases lying between them. The CDR3 covers 16 residues. Per germline, CDR1 SGHTS and CDR2 YDEGEE. For the CDR3, the DNA is TGTGCCAGCACCAAGACCTGGGGGCGGAGTGACACTGAAGCTTTCTTT. Its translation: CASTKTWGRSDTEAFF. The full variable domain, in which reference TRBV5-8 and TRBJ1-1 provide the parts outside the CDR3, is EAGVTQSPTHLIKTRGQQATLRCSPISGHTSVYWYQQALGLGLQFLLWYDEGEERNRGNFPPRFSGRQFPNYSSELNVNALELEDSALYLCASTKTWGRSDTEAFFGQGTRLTVV.

V gene TRBV7-9 combines with J gene TRBJ2-7; unclear D gene. The CDR3 extends over 11 amino acids. The germline CDR1 and CDR2 sequences are SEHNR and FQNEAQ (reference sequence). V was cut by 1 base and J by 5 bases, with 3 bases left in between. The CDR3 sequence: CASSLVDEQYF. The CDR3 DNA sequence: TGTGCCAGCAGCTTAGTTGACGAGCAGTACTTC.

This clone was seen more than once but under ten times. The gene calls are TRBV10-3 and TRBJ1-5; 9 nucleotides align to TRBD1. Germline V gene sequence: CDR1 ENHRY, CDR2 SYGVKD. This CDR3 comprises 16 residues. Losses at the gene ends were 3 bases for V and 7 bases for J; bases not matched to a gene: 10. The CDR3 sequence: CAISDSDRGEGQPQHF. The CDR3 coding sequence is TGTGCCATCAGTGATTCGGACAGGGGAGAGGGGCAGCCCCAGCATTTT.